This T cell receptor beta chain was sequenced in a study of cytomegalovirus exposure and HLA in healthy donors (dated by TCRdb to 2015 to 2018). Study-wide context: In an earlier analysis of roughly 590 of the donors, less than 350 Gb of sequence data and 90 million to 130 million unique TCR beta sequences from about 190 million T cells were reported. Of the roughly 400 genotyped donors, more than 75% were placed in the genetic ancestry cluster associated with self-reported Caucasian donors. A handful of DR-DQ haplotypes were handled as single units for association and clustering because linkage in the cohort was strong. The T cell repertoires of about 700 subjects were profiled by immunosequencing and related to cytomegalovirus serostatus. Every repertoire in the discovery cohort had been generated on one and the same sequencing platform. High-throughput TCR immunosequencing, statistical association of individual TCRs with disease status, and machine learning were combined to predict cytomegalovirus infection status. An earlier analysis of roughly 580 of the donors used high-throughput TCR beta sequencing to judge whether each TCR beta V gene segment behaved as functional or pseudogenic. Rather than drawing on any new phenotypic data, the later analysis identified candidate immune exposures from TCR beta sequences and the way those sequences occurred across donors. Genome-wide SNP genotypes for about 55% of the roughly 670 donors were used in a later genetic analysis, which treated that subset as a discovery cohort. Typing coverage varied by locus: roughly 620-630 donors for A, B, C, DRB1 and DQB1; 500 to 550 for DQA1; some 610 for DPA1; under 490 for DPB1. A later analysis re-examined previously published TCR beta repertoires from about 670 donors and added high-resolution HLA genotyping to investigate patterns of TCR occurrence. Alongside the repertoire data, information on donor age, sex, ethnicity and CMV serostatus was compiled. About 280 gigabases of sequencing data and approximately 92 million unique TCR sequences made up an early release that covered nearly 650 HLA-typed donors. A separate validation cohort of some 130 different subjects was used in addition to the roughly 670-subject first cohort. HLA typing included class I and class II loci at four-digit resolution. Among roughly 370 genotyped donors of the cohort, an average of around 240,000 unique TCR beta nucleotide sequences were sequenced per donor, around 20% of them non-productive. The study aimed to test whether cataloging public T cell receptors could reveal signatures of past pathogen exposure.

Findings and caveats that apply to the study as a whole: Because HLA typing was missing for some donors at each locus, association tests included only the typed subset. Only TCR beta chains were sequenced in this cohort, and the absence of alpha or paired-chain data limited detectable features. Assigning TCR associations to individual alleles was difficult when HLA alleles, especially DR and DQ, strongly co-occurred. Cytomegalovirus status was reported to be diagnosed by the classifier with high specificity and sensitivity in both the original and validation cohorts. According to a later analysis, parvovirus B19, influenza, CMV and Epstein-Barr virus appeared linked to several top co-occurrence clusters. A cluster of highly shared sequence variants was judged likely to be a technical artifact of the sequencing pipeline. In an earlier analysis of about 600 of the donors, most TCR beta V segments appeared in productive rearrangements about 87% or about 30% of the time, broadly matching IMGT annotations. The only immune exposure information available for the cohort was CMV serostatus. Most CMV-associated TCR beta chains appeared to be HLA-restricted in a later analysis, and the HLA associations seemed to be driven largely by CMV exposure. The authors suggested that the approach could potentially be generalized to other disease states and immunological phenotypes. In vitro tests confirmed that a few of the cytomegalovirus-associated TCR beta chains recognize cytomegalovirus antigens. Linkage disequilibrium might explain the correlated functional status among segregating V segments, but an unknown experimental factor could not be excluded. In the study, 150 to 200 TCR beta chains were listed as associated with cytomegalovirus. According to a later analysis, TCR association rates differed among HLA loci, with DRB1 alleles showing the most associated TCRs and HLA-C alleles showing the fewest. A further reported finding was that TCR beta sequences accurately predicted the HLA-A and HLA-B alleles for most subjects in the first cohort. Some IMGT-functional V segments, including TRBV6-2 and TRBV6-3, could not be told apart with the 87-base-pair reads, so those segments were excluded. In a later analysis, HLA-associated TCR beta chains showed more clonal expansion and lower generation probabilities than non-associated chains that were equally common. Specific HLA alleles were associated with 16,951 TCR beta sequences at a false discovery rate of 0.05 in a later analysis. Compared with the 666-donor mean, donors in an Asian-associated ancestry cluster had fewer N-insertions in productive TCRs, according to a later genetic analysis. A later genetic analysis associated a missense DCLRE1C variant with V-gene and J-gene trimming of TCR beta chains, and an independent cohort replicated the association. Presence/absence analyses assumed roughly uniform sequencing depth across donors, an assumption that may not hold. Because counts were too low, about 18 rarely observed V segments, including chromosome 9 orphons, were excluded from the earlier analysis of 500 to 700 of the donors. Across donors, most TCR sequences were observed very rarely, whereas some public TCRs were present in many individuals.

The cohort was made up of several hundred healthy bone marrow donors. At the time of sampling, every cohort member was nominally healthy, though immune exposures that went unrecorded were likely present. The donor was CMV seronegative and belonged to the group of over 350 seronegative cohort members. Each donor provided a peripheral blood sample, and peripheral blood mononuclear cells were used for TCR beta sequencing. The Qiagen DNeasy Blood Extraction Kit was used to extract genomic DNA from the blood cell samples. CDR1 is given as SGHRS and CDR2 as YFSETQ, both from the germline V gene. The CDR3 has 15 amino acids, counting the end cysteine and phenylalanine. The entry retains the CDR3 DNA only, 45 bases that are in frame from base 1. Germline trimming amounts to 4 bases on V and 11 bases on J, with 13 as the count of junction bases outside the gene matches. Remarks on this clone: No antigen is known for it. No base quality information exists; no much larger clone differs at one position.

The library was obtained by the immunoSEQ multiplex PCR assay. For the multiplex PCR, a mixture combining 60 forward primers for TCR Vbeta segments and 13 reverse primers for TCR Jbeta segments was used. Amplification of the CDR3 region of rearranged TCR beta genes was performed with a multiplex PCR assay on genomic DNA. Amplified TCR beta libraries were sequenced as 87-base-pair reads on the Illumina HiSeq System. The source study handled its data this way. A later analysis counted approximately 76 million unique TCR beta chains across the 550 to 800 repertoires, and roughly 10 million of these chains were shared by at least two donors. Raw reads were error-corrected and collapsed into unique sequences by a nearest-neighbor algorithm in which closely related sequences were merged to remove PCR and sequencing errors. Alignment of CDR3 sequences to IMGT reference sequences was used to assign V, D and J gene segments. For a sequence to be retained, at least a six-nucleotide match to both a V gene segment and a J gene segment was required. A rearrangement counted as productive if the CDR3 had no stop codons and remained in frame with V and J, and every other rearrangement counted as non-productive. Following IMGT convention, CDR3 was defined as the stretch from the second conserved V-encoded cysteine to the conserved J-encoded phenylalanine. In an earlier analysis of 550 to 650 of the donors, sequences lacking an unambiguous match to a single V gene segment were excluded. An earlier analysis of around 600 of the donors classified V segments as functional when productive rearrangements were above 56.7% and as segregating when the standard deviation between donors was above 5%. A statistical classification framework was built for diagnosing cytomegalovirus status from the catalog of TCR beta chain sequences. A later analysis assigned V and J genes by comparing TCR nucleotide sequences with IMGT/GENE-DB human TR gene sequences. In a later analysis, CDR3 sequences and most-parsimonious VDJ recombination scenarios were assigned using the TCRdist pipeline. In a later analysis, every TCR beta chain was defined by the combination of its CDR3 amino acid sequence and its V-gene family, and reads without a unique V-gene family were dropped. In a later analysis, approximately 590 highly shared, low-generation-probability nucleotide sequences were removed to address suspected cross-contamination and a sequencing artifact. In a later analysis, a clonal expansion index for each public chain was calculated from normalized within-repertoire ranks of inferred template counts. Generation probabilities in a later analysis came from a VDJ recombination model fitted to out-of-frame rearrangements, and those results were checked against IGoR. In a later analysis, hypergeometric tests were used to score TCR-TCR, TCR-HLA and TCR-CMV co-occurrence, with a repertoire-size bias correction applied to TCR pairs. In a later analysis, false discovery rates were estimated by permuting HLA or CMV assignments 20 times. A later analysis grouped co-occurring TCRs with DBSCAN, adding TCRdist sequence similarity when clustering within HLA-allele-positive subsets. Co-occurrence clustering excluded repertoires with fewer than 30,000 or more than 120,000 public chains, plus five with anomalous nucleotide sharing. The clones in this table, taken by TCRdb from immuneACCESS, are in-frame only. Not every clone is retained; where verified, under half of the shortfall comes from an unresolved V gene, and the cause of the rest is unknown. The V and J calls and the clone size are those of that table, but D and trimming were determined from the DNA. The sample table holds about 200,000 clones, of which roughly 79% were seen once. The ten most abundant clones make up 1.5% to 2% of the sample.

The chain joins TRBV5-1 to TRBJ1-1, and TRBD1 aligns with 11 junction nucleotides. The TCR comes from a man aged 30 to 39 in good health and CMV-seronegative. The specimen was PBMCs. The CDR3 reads CASSDGTGGSGRAFF. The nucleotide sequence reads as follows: TGCGCCAGCAGCGACGGGACAGGGGGTAGTGGAAGGGCTTTCTTT.